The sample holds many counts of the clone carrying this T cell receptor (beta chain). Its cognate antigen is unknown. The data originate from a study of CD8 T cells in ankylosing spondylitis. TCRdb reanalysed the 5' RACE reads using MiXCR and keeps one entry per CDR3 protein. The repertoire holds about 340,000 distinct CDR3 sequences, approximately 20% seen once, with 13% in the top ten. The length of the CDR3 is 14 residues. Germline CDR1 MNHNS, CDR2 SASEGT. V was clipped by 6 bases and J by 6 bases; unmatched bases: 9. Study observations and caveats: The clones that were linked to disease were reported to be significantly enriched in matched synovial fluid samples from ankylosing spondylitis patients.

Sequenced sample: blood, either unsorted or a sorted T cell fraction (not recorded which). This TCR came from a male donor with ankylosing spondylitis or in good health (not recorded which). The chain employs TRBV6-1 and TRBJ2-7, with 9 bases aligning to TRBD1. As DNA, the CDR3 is TGTGCCAGCAGCCCGGGCGGGACAGGGATCGAGCAGTACTTC. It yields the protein CASSPGGTGIEQYF.